This T cell receptor beta chain was documented in a study of blood T cell repertoires in COVID-19. Study-wide context: PBMCs, B-cell-depleted T cells, or T cells provided the cDNA or gDNA that made up the material.

From germline, CDR1 is MNHNY and CDR2 SVGAGI (reference sequence). This CDR3 comprises 14 residues. Trimming cost V 6 bases and J 6 bases; bases outside gene matches: 10. In the original workflow: Researchers report that nucleated cell counts were estimated from reference gene primer amplification. Profiled with immunoSEQ multiplex PCR; TCRdb holds only in-frame clones, not every one. V, J and clone size reflect that table, while D and trimming were determined from the DNA. The sample holds 120,000 or so clones; 88% are singletons and the top ten take approximately 1.4%. The origin of this receptor is a human donor in a cohort sampled during active COVID-19. The chain combines TRBV6-6 with TRBJ2-7; 8 bases match TRBD2. The specimen sequenced was peripheral blood. CDR3 nucleotide sequence: TGTGCCAGCAGGGGGACTAGTCTTAGCTCCGAGCAGTACTTC. Translating gives CASRGTSLSSEQYF.